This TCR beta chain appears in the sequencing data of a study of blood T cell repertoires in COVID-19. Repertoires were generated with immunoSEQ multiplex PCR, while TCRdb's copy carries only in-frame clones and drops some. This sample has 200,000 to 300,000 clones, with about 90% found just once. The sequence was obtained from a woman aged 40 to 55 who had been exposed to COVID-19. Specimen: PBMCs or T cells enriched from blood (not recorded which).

DNA of the CDR3: TGTGCCAGCAGCAGCGGACTAGCGGGGAACCAAGAGACCCAGTACTTC. The encoded protein is CASSSGLAGNQETQYF. The chain is built from TRBV5-4 and TRBJ2-5; 12 positions match TRBD2. The CDR3 sequence is 16 residues long. The trim removed 4 bases at V and 0 bases at J, leaving 4 bases unmatched. Per germline, CDR1 SGHNT and CDR2 YYREEE (reference sequence).